This T cell receptor (beta chain) appears in the sequencing data of a study of cytomegalovirus exposure and HLA in healthy donors. Study observations and caveats: Later, an analysis found that TCR clusters from the first cohort tended to co-occur in the 120 validation repertoires. Reports indicated that the classifier achieved high specificity and sensitivity in diagnosing cytomegalovirus status.

Germline V gene data show CDR1 as MNHEY and CDR2 as SVGAGI. The V and J ends lost 4 bases and 5 bases respectively, with 11 bases between them. This CDR3 contains 13 residues. Regarding this clone: The antigen is undetermined.

The data were produced by immunoSEQ multiplex PCR, yet TCRdb's version contains in-frame clones alone and is incomplete. Seen here are 100,000 to 120,000 clones, approximately 87% observed once, and the top ten hold approximately 1.4%. The sequence derives from a woman aged 25 to 39 in good health and CMV-seropositive. The chain uses TRBV6-5 and TRBJ1-1; possibly TRBD1 for D (5 bases). Input material: PBMCs. CDR3 protein: CASSFPGTTEAFF. In DNA form, the CDR3 reads TGTGCCAGCAGTTTCCCAGGGACTACTGAAGCTTTCTTT.